This record covers a single T cell receptor beta chain. The sample is drawn from a study of blood T cell repertoires in COVID-19. This table comes from immunoSEQ multiplex PCR, and its TCRdb copy is limited to in-frame clones, with some not included. The table shows about 220,000 clones, with around 82% occurring only once. CDR3 length equals 17 residues. Trimming shortened V by 3 bases and J by 3 bases, and 18 bases separated the two germline ends. The germline V gene encodes CDR1 MNHEY and CDR2 SMNVEV (reference sequence). V gene TRBV27 combines with J gene TRBJ2-1; a possible D gene is TRBD1 (8 bases). Sequences were obtained from peripheral blood. This clonotype was obtained from a woman aged 65 to 85 with acute or convalescent COVID-19. In nucleotides, the CDR3 is TGTGCCAGCAGTTTCCGCCTCACAGGGGGGGGCTACAATGAGCAGTTCTTC. The encoded protein is CASSFRLTGGGYNEQFF.